Listed below are T cell receptor beta chains from one sample, sequenced in a study of blood T cell repertoires in COVID-19. Sequenced by immunoSEQ multiplex PCR; TCRdb stores in-frame clones only, minus some. This sample has about 180,000 clones, with around nine tenths found just once. The material sequenced was peripheral blood. Receptors were obtained from a man in his 60s with COVID-19, enrolled during active disease. CDR3s include the opening cysteine and the closing phenylalanine or tryptophan. The D gene is left open where the match is weak. Only part of the rows carry a size: once, few, many, or a class if the clone is expanded.

abundance: once
v_gene: TRBV9
j_gene: TRBJ2-1
d_gene: TRBD1
CDR3aa: CASSVGAGGYEQFF
CDR3nt: TGTGCCAGCAGCGTCGGGGCAGGGGGCTATGAGCAGTTCTTC

abundance: once
v_gene: TRBV21-1
j_gene: TRBJ1-1
d_gene: NA
CDR3aa: CASSPRREPAKAFF
CDR3nt: TGTGCCAGCAGCCCCCGGCGGGAGCCGGCGAAAGCTTTCTTT

abundance: medium-sized
v_gene: TRBV7-9
j_gene: TRBJ1-2
d_gene: TRBD1
CDR3aa: CASSYGQGSYTF
CDR3nt: TGTGCCAGCAGTTATGGACAGGGAAGCTACACCTTC

abundance: NA
v_gene: TRBV4-2
j_gene: TRBJ1-1
d_gene: TRBD1
CDR3aa: CASSQAGTGVEAFF
CDR3nt: TGTGCCAGCAGCCAAGCGGGGACAGGGGTTGAAGCTTTCTTT

abundance: once
v_gene: TRBV3-1/TRBV3-2
j_gene: TRBJ2-4
d_gene: TRBD2
CDR3aa: CASSSSGLTVNIQYF
CDR3nt: TGTGCCAGCAGCTCTAGCGGGCTGACGGTAAACATTCAGTACTTC

abundance: once
v_gene: TRBV19
j_gene: TRBJ1-5
d_gene: NA
CDR3aa: CASSEGLHQPQHF
CDR3nt: TGTGCCAGTAGTGAGGGTCTTCATCAGCCCCAGCATTTT

abundance: NA
v_gene: TRBV5-1
j_gene: TRBJ2-3
d_gene: TRBD2
CDR3aa: CASSLNPSGSSTDTQYF
CDR3nt: TGCGCCAGCAGCTTGAATCCTAGCGGGAGTAGCACAGATACGCAGTATTTT

abundance: NA
v_gene: TRBV24-1
j_gene: TRBJ2-5
d_gene: TRBD2
CDR3aa: CATSDPRGGGGTQETQYF
CDR3nt: TGTGCCACCAGTGATCCCCGAGGAGGCGGGGGGACCCAAGAGACCCAGTACTTC

abundance: once
v_gene: TRBV19
j_gene: TRBJ1-5
d_gene: NA
CDR3aa: CASSIVIREGNQPQHF
CDR3nt: TGTGCCAGTAGTATAGTAATCAGGGAAGGCAATCAGCCCCAGCATTTT

abundance: NA
v_gene: TRBV7-2
j_gene: TRBJ1-2
d_gene: NA
CDR3aa: CASSFSGGNYGYTF
CDR3nt: TGTGCCAGCAGCTTTTCTGGGGGGAACTATGGCTACACCTTC

abundance: NA
v_gene: TRBV19
j_gene: TRBJ2-7
d_gene: NA
CDR3aa: CASSVAQQSYEQYF
CDR3nt: TGTGCCAGTTCCGTCGCCCAACAGTCGTACGAGCAGTACTTC

abundance: once
v_gene: TRBV4-1
j_gene: TRBJ1-2
d_gene: NA
CDR3aa: CASSQANTGSHYGYTF
CDR3nt: TGCGCCAGCAGCCAAGCTAATACGGGGTCCCACTATGGCTACACCTTC

abundance: NA
v_gene: TRBV28
j_gene: TRBJ1-2
d_gene: NA
CDR3aa: CASSFESSGAYYGYTF
CDR3nt: TGTGCCAGCAGTTTCGAGTCTTCTGGGGCGTATTATGGCTACACCTTC

abundance: NA
v_gene: TRBV21-1
j_gene: TRBJ2-5
d_gene: NA
CDR3aa: CASSRTGGETQYF
CDR3nt: TGTGCCAGCAGCCGGACAGGGGGAGAGACCCAGTACTTC

abundance: NA
v_gene: TRBV7-3
j_gene: TRBJ1-1
d_gene: NA
CDR3aa: CASSLRVDTEAFF
CDR3nt: TGTGCCAGCAGCTTAAGAGTAGACACTGAAGCTTTCTTT

abundance: NA
v_gene: TRBV7-9
j_gene: TRBJ1-1
d_gene: NA
CDR3aa: CASSPQRGYSGTEAFF
CDR3nt: TGTGCCAGCAGCCCGCAACGAGGCTATAGTGGCACTGAAGCTTTCTTT

abundance: NA
v_gene: TRBV18
j_gene: TRBJ2-7
d_gene: TRBD2
CDR3aa: CASSQGRDSYEQYF
CDR3nt: TGTGCCAGCTCACAGGGGAGGGATTCCTACGAGCAGTACTTC

abundance: NA
v_gene: TRBV30
j_gene: TRBJ2-7
d_gene: NA
CDR3aa: CAWSNPDWSYEQYF
CDR3nt: TGTGCCTGGAGCAACCCTGACTGGTCCTACGAGCAGTACTTC

abundance: NA
v_gene: TRBV27
j_gene: TRBJ1-5
d_gene: TRBD1
CDR3aa: CASSPSGTGEYSNQPQHF
CDR3nt: TGTGCCAGCAGTCCATCCGGGACAGGAGAATATAGCAATCAGCCCCAGCATTTT

abundance: NA
v_gene: TRBV15
j_gene: TRBJ2-5
d_gene: TRBD1
CDR3aa: CATSRPFGMGQGMETQYF
CDR3nt: TGTGCCACCAGCCGACCCTTTGGTATGGGACAGGGAATGGAGACCCAGTACTTC

abundance: NA
v_gene: TRBV7-9
j_gene: TRBJ1-1
d_gene: NA
CDR3aa: CASSPSGASGGAFF
CDR3nt: TGTGCCAGCAGCCCCTCCGGTGCATCGGGGGGAGCTTTCTTT

abundance: NA
v_gene: TRBV24-1
j_gene: TRBJ2-3
d_gene: TRBD2
CDR3aa: CATSDIPTSGYNTDTQYF
CDR3nt: TGTGCCACCAGTGATATCCCGACTAGCGGGTACAACACAGATACGCAGTATTTT

abundance: NA
v_gene: TRBV3-1/TRBV3-2
j_gene: TRBJ1-4
d_gene: NA
CDR3aa: CASSQGRVNEKLFF
CDR3nt: TGTGCCAGCAGCCAAGGCAGGGTTAATGAAAAACTGTTTTTT

abundance: NA
v_gene: TRBV28
j_gene: TRBJ1-2
d_gene: NA
CDR3aa: CASTDWQSNYGYTF
CDR3nt: TGTGCCAGCACCGACTGGCAGTCTAACTATGGCTACACCTTC

abundance: NA
v_gene: TRBV6-4
j_gene: TRBJ1-5
d_gene: TRBD1
CDR3aa: CASSPGGEGQPQHF
CDR3nt: TGTGCCAGCAGCCCAGGGGGCGAAGGTCAGCCCCAGCATTTT

abundance: NA
v_gene: TRBV11-2
j_gene: TRBJ1-1
d_gene: NA
CDR3aa: CASNTVTGNTEAFF
CDR3nt: TGTGCCAGCAACACAGTGACAGGGAACACTGAAGCTTTCTTT

abundance: NA
v_gene: TRBV3-1/TRBV3-2
j_gene: TRBJ2-1
d_gene: NA
CDR3aa: CASSQGQTFSYNEQFF
CDR3nt: TGTGCCAGCAGCCAAGGACAGACATTCTCCTACAATGAGCAGTTCTTC

abundance: NA
v_gene: TRBV12-3/TRBV12-4
j_gene: TRBJ2-3
d_gene: NA
CDR3aa: CASGPGGTDTQYF
CDR3nt: TGTGCCAGCGGCCCGGGAGGCACAGATACGCAGTATTTT

abundance: NA
v_gene: TRBV7-6
j_gene: TRBJ2-1
d_gene: TRBD2
CDR3aa: CASSPAGLAGGYNEQFF
CDR3nt: TGTGCCAGCAGCCCCGCGGGACTAGCGGGAGGGTACAATGAGCAGTTCTTC

abundance: NA
v_gene: TRBV3-1/TRBV3-2
j_gene: TRBJ2-1
d_gene: TRBD1
CDR3aa: CASSQDVQGGSFF
CDR3nt: TGTGCCAGCAGCCAAGATGTACAGGGGGGTTCGTTCTTC

abundance: NA
v_gene: TRBV11-3
j_gene: TRBJ2-5
d_gene: TRBD2
CDR3aa: CASSFLGGIEETQYF
CDR3nt: TGTGCCAGCAGCTTCCTGGGGGGGATCGAGGAGACCCAGTACTTC

abundance: NA
v_gene: TRBV29-1
j_gene: TRBJ2-1
d_gene: TRBD2
CDR3aa: CSVPGGLAGNEQFF
CDR3nt: TGCAGCGTACCTGGGGGACTAGCGGGCAATGAGCAGTTCTTC

abundance: NA
v_gene: TRBV6-5
j_gene: TRBJ1-1
d_gene: NA
CDR3aa: CASSYEGTEAFF
CDR3nt: TGTGCCAGCAGTTATGAGGGAACTGAAGCTTTCTTT

abundance: NA
v_gene: TRBV14
j_gene: TRBJ1-2
d_gene: TRBD1
CDR3aa: CASSSGTGNYGYTF
CDR3nt: TGTGCCAGCAGCTCCGGGACAGGGAACTATGGCTACACCTTC

abundance: NA
v_gene: TRBV24-1
j_gene: TRBJ2-2
d_gene: NA
CDR3aa: CATRQGFGELFF
CDR3nt: TGTGCCACCAGACAGGGTTTCGGGGAGCTGTTTTTT

abundance: NA
v_gene: TRBV27
j_gene: TRBJ1-5
d_gene: TRBD1
CDR3aa: CASSLTWDRVFDQPQHF
CDR3nt: TGTGCCAGCAGTCTCACATGGGACAGGGTATTCGATCAGCCCCAGCATTTT

abundance: NA
v_gene: TRBV20-1
j_gene: TRBJ1-2
d_gene: TRBD1
CDR3aa: CSASHRGVSDYGYTF
CDR3nt: TGCAGTGCTAGTCACAGGGGGGTTTCCGACTATGGCTACACCTTC

abundance: once
v_gene: TRBV5-1
j_gene: TRBJ2-1
d_gene: TRBD2
CDR3aa: CASSLGGRGNEQFF
CDR3nt: TGCGCCAGCAGCTTGGGCGGGAGGGGGAATGAGCAGTTCTTC

abundance: NA
v_gene: TRBV24-1
j_gene: TRBJ1-2
d_gene: NA
CDR3aa: CATSGSATRDGYTF
CDR3nt: TGTGCCACCAGTGGGTCAGCCACACGGGATGGCTACACCTTC

abundance: few
v_gene: TRBV7-6
j_gene: TRBJ1-1
d_gene: NA
CDR3aa: CASSLVPRADTEAFF
CDR3nt: TGTGCCAGCAGCTTAGTTCCCAGGGCAGACACTGAAGCTTTCTTT

abundance: NA
v_gene: TRBV28
j_gene: TRBJ2-7
d_gene: TRBD1
CDR3aa: CASSSSSGGAYEQYF
CDR3nt: TGTGCCAGCAGTTCCTCATCAGGGGGCGCCTACGAGCAGTACTTC

abundance: NA
v_gene: TRBV6-6
j_gene: TRBJ1-2
d_gene: TRBD1
CDR3aa: CASSQQGVYGYTF
CDR3nt: TGTGCCAGCAGCCAACAGGGGGTCTATGGCTACACCTTC

abundance: NA
v_gene: TRBV5-1
j_gene: TRBJ2-1
d_gene: TRBD2
CDR3aa: CASSSGGLAGGYNEQFF
CDR3nt: TGCGCCAGCAGCTCGGGGGGGTTAGCGGGAGGGTACAATGAGCAGTTCTTC

abundance: NA
v_gene: TRBV4-2
j_gene: TRBJ2-1
d_gene: NA
CDR3aa: CASSQGVRGGTYNEQFF
CDR3nt: TGTGCCAGCAGCCAAGGGGTTCGGGGCGGGACCTACAATGAGCAGTTCTTC

abundance: NA
v_gene: TRBV3-1/TRBV3-2
j_gene: TRBJ1-2
d_gene: TRBD1
CDR3aa: CASSPSTGTGGYTF
CDR3nt: TGTGCCAGCAGTCCCTCGACAGGGACGGGGGGCTACACCTTC

abundance: NA
v_gene: TRBV28
j_gene: TRBJ1-2
d_gene: TRBD1
CDR3aa: CASSARQGPWYGYTF
CDR3nt: TGTGCCAGCAGTGCCCGACAGGGGCCCTGGTATGGCTACACCTTC

abundance: NA
v_gene: TRBV4-3
j_gene: TRBJ1-6
d_gene: NA
CDR3aa: CASSQDLGAGTSGSPLHF
CDR3nt: TGCGCCAGCAGCCAAGATTTAGGGGCAGGGACTAGTGGATCACCCCTCCACTTT

abundance: NA
v_gene: TRBV7-2
j_gene: TRBJ2-1
d_gene: TRBD1
CDR3aa: CASSRGTGTGYNEQFF
CDR3nt: TGTGCCAGCAGCCGGGGAACCGGGACAGGATACAATGAGCAGTTCTTC

abundance: NA
v_gene: TRBV18
j_gene: TRBJ1-1
d_gene: TRBD1
CDR3aa: CASSPRTPGTGGKGPEAFF
CDR3nt: TGTGCCAGCTCGCCCAGGACACCCGGGACAGGGGGGAAAGGTCCTGAAGCTTTCTTT

abundance: few
v_gene: TRBV28
j_gene: TRBJ1-6
d_gene: NA
CDR3aa: CASKRTEHSPLHF
CDR3nt: TGTGCCAGCAAGAGGACAGAGCACTCACCCCTCCACTTT

abundance: NA
v_gene: TRBV10-3
j_gene: TRBJ1-5
d_gene: TRBD1
CDR3aa: CAISESGQGNQPQHF
CDR3nt: TGTGCCATCAGTGAGTCGGGACAGGGCAATCAGCCCCAGCATTTT

abundance: NA
v_gene: TRBV5-1
j_gene: TRBJ1-1
d_gene: NA
CDR3aa: CASSLGEQVNTEAFF
CDR3nt: TGCGCCAGCAGCTTGGGAGAACAGGTGAACACTGAAGCTTTCTTT

abundance: NA
v_gene: TRBV19
j_gene: TRBJ2-3
d_gene: NA
CDR3aa: CASSSAERVGDTQYF
CDR3nt: TGTGCCAGTAGTAGCGCGGAACGGGTGGGAGATACGCAGTATTTT

abundance: NA
v_gene: TRBV5-8
j_gene: TRBJ1-3
d_gene: NA
CDR3aa: CASSLDLTPSSGNTIYF
CDR3nt: TGTGCCAGCAGCTTGGATCTTACACCCAGCTCTGGAAACACCATATATTTT

abundance: NA
v_gene: TRBV28
j_gene: TRBJ2-7
d_gene: TRBD1
CDR3aa: CASSSNGQGGYEQYF
CDR3nt: TGTGCCAGCAGTTCCAACGGACAGGGTGGCTACGAGCAGTACTTC

abundance: NA
v_gene: TRBV24-1
j_gene: TRBJ1-5
d_gene: TRBD1
CDR3aa: CATSGGDRGTPLLINQPQHF
CDR3nt: TGTGCCACCAGTGGGGGGGACAGGGGTACCCCCCTTTTAATTAATCAGCCCCAGCATTTT

abundance: NA
v_gene: TRBV5-5
j_gene: TRBJ2-2
d_gene: TRBD1
CDR3aa: CASSLRRQGNTGELFF
CDR3nt: TGTGCCAGCAGCTTGCGGAGACAGGGGAACACCGGGGAGCTGTTTTTT

abundance: NA
v_gene: TRBV12-3/TRBV12-4
j_gene: TRBJ2-5
d_gene: NA
CDR3aa: CASKYGGGETQYF
CDR3nt: TGTGCCAGCAAGTATGGGGGGGGCGAGACCCAGTACTTC

abundance: NA
v_gene: TRBV7-3
j_gene: TRBJ2-4
d_gene: NA
CDR3aa: CASSPIGSPRENIQYF
CDR3nt: TGTGCCAGCAGCCCCATTGGGTCCCCGAGGGAAAACATTCAGTACTTC

abundance: few
v_gene: TRBV4-3
j_gene: TRBJ2-5
d_gene: NA
CDR3aa: CASSQSTGETQYF
CDR3nt: TGCGCCAGCAGCCAATCAACAGGGGAGACCCAGTACTTC